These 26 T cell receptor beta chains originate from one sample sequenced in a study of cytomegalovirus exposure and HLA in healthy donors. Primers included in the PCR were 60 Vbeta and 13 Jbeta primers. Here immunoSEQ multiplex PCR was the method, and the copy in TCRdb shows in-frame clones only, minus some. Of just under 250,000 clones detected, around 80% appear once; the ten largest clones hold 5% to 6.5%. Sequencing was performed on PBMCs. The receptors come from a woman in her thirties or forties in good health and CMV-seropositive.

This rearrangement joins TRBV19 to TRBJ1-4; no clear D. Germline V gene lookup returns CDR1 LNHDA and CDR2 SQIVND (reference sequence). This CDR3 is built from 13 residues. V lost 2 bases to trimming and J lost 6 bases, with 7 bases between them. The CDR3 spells CASSISSDEKLFF. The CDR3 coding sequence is TGTGCCAGTAGTATAAGCTCGGATGAAAAACTGTTTTTT.

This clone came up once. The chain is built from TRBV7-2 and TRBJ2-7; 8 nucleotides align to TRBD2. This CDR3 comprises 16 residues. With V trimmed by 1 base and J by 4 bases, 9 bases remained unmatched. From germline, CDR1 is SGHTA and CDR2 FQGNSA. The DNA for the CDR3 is TGTGCCAGCAGCTTAGAGGGGCTAGCGGGCTTTTACGAGCAGTACTTC. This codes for CASSLEGLAGFYEQYF.

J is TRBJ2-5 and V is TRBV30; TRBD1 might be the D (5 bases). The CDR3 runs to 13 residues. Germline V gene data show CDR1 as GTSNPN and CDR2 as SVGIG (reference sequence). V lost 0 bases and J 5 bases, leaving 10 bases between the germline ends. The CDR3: CAWSVRGAETQYF. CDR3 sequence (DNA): TGTGCCTGGAGTGTACGTGGGGCTGAGACCCAGTACTTC.

CDR3 sequence: CASNRGLNTEAFF. The DNA of the CDR3 is TGTGCCAGCAACAGGGGCCTGAACACTGAAGCTTTCTTT. The chain joins TRBV5-6 to TRBJ1-1, with 7 bases fitting TRBD1. The V gene's germline CDR1 is SGHDT and CDR2 YYEEEE. V was pared by 6 bases and J by 0 bases, with 2 bases of the junction left unmatched. CDR3 length equals 13 residues.

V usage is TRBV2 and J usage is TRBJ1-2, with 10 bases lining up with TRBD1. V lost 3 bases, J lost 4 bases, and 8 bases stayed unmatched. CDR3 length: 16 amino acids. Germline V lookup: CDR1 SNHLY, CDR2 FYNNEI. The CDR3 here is CASSDGQGDISYGYTF. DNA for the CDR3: TGTGCCAGCAGTGACGGACAGGGGGATATCTCCTATGGCTACACCTTC.

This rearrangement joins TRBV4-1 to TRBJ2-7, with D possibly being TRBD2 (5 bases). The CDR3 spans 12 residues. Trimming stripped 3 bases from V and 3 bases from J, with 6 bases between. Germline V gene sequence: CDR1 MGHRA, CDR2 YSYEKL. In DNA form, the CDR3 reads TGCGCCAGCAGCCACGGGAACTACGAGCAGTACTTC. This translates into CASSHGNYEQYF.

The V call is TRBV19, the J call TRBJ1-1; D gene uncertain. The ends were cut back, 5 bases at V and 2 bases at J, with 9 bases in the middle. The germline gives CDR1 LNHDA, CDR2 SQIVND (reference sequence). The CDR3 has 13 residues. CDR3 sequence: CASSVTVNTEAFF. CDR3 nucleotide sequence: TGTGCCAGTAGTGTTACAGTAAACACTGAAGCTTTCTTT.

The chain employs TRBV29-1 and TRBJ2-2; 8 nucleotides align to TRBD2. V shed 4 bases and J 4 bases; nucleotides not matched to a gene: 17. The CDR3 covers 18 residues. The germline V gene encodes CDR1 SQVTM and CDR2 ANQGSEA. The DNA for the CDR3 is TGCAGCGTTGTCTTCTTCGGTGGAGCGGGAGTATCCACCGGGGAGCTGTTTTTT. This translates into CSVVFFGGAGVSTGELFF.

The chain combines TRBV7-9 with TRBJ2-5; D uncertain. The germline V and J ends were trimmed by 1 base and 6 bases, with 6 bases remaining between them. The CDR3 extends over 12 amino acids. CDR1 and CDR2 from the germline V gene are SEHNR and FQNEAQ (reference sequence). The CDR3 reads CASSLVGQTQYF. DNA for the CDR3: TGTGCCAGCAGCTTAGTTGGGCAGACCCAGTACTTC.

The CDR3 nucleotides are TGCGCCAGCAGCCAAGATCTGGGGAGCAGTTACCACGAGCAGTACTTC. As protein: CASSQDLGSSYHEQYF. This chain links TRBV4-3 with TRBJ2-7; D possibly corresponds to TRBD2 (5 bases). Germline CDR1 is LGHNA and CDR2 is YSLEER. The CDR3 is 16 residues long. Trimming removed 0 bases from V and 5 bases from J, with 17 bases in between.

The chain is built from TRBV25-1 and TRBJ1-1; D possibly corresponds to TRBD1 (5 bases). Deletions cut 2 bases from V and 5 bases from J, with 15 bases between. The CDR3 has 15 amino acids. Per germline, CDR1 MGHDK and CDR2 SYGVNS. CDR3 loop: CASSEPIAGMTEAFF. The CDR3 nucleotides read TGTGCCAGCAGTGAACCGATCGCAGGGATGACTGAAGCTTTCTTT.

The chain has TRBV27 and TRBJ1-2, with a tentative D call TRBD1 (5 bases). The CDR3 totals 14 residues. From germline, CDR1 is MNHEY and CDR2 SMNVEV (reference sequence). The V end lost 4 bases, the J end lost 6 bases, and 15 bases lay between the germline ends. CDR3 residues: CASSYLSAGNGYTF. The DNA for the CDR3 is TGTGCCAGCAGTTACCTATCTGCAGGGAATGGCTACACCTTC.

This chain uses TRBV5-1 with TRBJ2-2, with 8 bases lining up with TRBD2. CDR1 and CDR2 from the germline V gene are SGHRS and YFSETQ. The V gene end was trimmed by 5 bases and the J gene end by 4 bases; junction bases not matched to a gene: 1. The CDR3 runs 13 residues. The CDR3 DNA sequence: TGCGCCAGCAGGCGGGGGGCCACCGGGGAGCTGTTTTTT. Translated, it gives CASRRGATGELFF.

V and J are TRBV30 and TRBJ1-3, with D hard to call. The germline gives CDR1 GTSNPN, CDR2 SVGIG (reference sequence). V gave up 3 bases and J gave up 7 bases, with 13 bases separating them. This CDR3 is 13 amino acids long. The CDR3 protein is CAWRVGSANTIYF. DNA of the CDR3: TGTGCCTGGAGAGTGGGCAGTGCGAACACCATATATTTT.

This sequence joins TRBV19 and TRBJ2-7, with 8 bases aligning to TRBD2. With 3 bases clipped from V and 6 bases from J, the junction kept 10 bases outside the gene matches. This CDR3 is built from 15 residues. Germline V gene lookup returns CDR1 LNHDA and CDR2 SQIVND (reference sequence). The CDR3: CASSISARGGSEQYF. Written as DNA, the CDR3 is TGTGCCAGTAGTATTTCGGCCCGGGGGGGATCCGAGCAGTACTTC.

The CDR3 loop reads CASSPRQGGYEKLFF. The CDR3 DNA reads TGTGCCAGCAGCCCGAGACAGGGTGGTTATGAAAAACTGTTTTTT. The V gene is TRBV27, the J gene TRBJ1-4; 7 nucleotides align to TRBD1. The CDR3 runs 15 residues. Germline CDR1 and CDR2: MNHEY and SMNVEV (reference sequence). Trimming removed 6 bases from V and 6 bases from J; junction bases left unmatched: 10.

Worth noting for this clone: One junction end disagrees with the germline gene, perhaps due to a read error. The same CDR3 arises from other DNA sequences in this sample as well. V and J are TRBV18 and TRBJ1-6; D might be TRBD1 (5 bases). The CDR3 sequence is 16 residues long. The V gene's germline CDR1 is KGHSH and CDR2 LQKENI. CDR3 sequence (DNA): TGTGCCAGCTCTACGACAGCGCTCTCCTATAATTCCCCCCTCCACTTT. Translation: CASSTTALSYNSPLHF.

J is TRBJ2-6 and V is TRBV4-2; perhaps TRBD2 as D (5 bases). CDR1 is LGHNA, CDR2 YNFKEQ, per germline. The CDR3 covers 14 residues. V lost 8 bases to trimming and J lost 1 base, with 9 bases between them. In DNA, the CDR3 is TGTGCCAGCCGGGGAGATTCTGGGGCCAACGTCCTGACTTTC. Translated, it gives CASRGDSGANVLTF.

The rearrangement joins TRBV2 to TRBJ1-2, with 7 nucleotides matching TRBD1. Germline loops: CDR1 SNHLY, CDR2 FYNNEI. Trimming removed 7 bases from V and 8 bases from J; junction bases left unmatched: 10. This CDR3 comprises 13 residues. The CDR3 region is CASTRRGVVGYTF. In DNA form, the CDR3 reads TGTGCCAGCACCCGCAGGGGGGTGGTGGGCTACACCTTC.

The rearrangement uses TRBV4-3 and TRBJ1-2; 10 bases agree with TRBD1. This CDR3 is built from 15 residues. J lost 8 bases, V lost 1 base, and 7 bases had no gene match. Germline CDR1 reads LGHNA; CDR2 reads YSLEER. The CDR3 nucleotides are TGCGCCAGCAGCCAAGTAGGGACAGGGGCTGAAGGCTACACCTTC. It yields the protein CASSQVGTGAEGYTF.

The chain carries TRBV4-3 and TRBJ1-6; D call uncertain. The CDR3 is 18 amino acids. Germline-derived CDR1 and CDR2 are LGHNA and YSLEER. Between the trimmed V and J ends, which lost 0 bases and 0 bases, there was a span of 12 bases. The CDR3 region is CASSQEVSSGSYNSPLHF. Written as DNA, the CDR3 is TGCGCCAGCAGCCAAGAAGTTTCTTCGGGCTCCTATAATTCACCCCTCCACTTT.

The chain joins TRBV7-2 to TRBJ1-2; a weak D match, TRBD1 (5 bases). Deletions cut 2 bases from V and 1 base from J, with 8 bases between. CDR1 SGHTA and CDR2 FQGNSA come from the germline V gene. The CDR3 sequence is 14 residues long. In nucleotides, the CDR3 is TGTGCCAGCAGCTTAAGACAGTTTAACTATGGCTACACCTTC. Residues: CASSLRQFNYGYTF.

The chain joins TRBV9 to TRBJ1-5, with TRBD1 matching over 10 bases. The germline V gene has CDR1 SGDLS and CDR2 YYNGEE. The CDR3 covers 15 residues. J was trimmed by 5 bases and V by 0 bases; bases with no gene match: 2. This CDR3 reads CASSVGQGADQPQHF. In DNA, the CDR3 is TGTGCCAGCAGCGTAGGACAGGGGGCAGATCAGCCCCAGCATTTT.

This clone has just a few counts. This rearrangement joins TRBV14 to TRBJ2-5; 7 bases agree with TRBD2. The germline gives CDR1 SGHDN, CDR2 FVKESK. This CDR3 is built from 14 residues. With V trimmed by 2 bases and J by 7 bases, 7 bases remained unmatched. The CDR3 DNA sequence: TGTGCCAGCAGCCAACGATTAGCGGGCGGGACCCAGTACTTC. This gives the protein CASSQRLAGGTQYF.

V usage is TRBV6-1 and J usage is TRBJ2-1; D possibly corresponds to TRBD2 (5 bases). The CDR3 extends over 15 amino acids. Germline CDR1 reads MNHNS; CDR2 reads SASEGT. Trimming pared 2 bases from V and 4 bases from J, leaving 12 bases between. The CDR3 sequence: CASSEFRRAYNEQFF. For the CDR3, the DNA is TGTGCCAGCAGTGAATTCCGGCGGGCGTACAATGAGCAGTTCTTC.

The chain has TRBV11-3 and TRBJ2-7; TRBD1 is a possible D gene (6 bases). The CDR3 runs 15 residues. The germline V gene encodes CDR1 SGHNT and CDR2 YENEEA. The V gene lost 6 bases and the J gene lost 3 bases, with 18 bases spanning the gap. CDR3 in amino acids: CASSYLTGEDYEQYF. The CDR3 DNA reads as TGTGCCAGCAGTTACCTGACAGGAGAGGACTACGAGCAGTACTTC.